This note documents a single T cell receptor (beta chain) sequence. The sample comes from a study of human thymus T cells. This table comes from immunoSEQ multiplex PCR, and its TCRdb copy is limited to in-frame clones, with some not included. Here the sample spans 57,000 or so clones, over 85% being singletons. The CDR3 totals 17 residues. Germline V gene data show CDR1 as MDHEN and CDR2 as SYDVKM. V lost 3 bases to trimming and J lost 0 bases, with 15 bases between them. The specimen was blood. This sequence originates from a boy younger than two with a congenital heart defect but otherwise immunologically healthy. V gene TRBV28 combines with J gene TRBJ1-5; no firm D call. The CDR3 region has the DNA TGTGCCAGCAGTTTCTCTGACCGAGGTCCTAGCAATCAGCCCCAGCATTTT. This sequence encodes CASSFSDRGPSNQPQHF.